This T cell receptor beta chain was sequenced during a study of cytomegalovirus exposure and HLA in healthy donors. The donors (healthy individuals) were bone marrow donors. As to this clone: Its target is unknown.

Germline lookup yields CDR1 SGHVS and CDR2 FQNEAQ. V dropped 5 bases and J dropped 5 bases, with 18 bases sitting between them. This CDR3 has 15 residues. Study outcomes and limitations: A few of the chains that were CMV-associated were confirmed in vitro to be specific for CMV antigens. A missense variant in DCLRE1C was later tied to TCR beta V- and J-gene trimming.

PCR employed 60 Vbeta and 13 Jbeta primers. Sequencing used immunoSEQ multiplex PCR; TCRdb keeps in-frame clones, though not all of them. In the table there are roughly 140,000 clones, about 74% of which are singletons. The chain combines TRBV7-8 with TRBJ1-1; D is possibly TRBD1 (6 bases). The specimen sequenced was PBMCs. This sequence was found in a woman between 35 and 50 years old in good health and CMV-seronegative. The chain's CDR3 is CASSSTRGGGTEAFF. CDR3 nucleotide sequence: TGTGCCAGCAGCAGTACCCGGGGAGGGGGTACTGAAGCTTTCTTT.